This T cell receptor beta chain emerged from a study of glioma-infiltrating T cells. Ten or more counts support this clonotype. No antigen is known for it. Germline CDR1 reads LGHDT; CDR2 reads YNNKEL (reference sequence). V dropped 0 bases and J dropped 4; count of bases not matched to a gene: 1. This CDR3 comprises 14 residues. General study results and limits: Tissue and blood shared very few CDR3 sequences. Non-neoplastic patients had below-expected tissue-blood divergence, while all gliomas exceeded expectation.

TCR alpha and beta CDR3 regions were amplified from RNA using iRepertoire nested multiplex PCR. Tissue mRNA or PBMC total RNA, about 85-400 ng, went into one-step reverse transcription and amplification. From the multiplex PCR reads, TCRdb called clonotypes with MiXCR, one entry per CDR3 protein. The data hold approximately 190,000 distinct CDR3 sequences, with 25% to 35% observed a single time. V gene TRBV3-1 combines with J gene TRBJ1-1; 8 bases map to TRBD1. Sample: glioma tissue, nonneoplastic brain tissue, or PBMCs (not recorded which). The receptor's source is a human donor with low-grade glioma or glioblastoma, undergoing nonglioma brain surgery, or in good health (not recorded which). In DNA form, the CDR3 reads TGTGCCAGCAGCCAAGATACAGGGGGCACTGAAGCTTTCTTT. It specifies CASSQDTGGTEAFF. The variable domain in full, with the rest retrieved from reference TRBV3-1 and TRBJ1-1, is DTAVSQTPKYLVTQMGNDKSIKCEQNLGHDTMYWYKQDSKKFLKIMFSYNNKELIINETVPNRFSPKSPDKAHLNLHINSLELGDSAVYFCASSQDTGGTEAFFGQGTRLTVV.